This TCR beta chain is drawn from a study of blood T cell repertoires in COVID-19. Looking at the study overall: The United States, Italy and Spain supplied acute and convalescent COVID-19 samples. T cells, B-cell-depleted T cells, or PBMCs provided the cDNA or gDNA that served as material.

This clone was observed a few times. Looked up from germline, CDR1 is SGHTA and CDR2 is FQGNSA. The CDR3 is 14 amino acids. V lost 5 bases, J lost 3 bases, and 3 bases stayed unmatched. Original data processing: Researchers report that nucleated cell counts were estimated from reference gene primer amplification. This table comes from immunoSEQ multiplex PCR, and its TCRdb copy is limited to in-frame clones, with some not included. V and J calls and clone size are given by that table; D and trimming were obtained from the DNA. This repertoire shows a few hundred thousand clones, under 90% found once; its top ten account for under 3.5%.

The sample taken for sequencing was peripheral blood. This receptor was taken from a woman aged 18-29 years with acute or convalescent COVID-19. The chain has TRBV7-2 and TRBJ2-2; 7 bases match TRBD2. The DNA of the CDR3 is TGTGCCAGCAGCCGGACTAGTGACACCGGGGAGCTGTTTTTT. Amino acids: CASSRTSDTGELFF.